The T cell receptor beta chain under discussion was sequenced for a study of cytomegalovirus exposure and HLA in healthy donors. Whole-study findings and limits: Differences between HLA loci emerged in a later analysis of TCR association rates, with DRB1 most and HLA-C fewest. Researchers counted 164 TCR beta chains as cytomegalovirus-associated.

Comments on this clone: Its antigen is as yet unknown.

The PCR contained 60 Vbeta and 13 Jbeta primers. TCRdb keeps only in-frame clones here, not all; method: immunoSEQ multiplex PCR. Among 75,000 to 100,000 clones listed, under 65% were seen once. The ends lost 3 bases at V and 8 bases at J; junction bases unmatched: 2. The CDR3 runs to 13 residues. From germline, CDR1 is MDHEN and CDR2 SYDVKM. Sequences were obtained from PBMCs. This chain uses TRBV28 with TRBJ1-2; 11 bases are a match to TRBD1. The TCR originated in a man in his sixties in good health and CMV-seronegative. Written as DNA, the CDR3 is TGTGCCAGCAGTTTGGACAGGGGGCGCGGCTACACCTTC. Translating gives CASSLDRGRGYTF.